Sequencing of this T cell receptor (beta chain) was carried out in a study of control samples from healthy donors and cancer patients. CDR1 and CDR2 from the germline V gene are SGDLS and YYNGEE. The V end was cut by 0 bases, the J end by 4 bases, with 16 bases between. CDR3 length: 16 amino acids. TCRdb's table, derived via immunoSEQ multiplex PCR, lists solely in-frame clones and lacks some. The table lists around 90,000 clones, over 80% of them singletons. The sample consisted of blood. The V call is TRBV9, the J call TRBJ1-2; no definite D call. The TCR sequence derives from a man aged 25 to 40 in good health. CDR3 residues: CASSVDAQPRRYGYTF. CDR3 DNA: TGTGCCAGCAGCGTAGACGCACAGCCAAGACGCTATGGCTACACCTTC.